These 25 T cell receptor beta chains share one sample of origin, sequenced in a study of graft-versus-host responses after intestinal transplantation. Assay: immunoSEQ multiplex PCR; the TCRdb copy retains only in-frame clones and omits some. In the table there are about 94,000 clones, 75% to 95% of which are singletons. These TCRs' antigens remain unknown. The material was unstimulated CD8+ T cells sorted from spleen or lymph node cells, obtained before intestinal transplant. The receptor set was obtained from a human donor who received an intestinal transplant.

The V gene is TRBV29-1, the J gene TRBJ1-1, with TRBD1 as a possible D gene (6 bases). Germline V lookup: CDR1 SQVTM, CDR2 ANQGSEA. The CDR3 has 11 amino acids. Trimming took off 4 bases at V and 11 bases at J, with 14 bases between the two ends. In DNA, the CDR3 is TGCAGCGTTGGAGAGACAGGTCGGGCTTTCTTT. It encodes CSVGETGRAFF.

This clone was counted a single time. This chain links TRBV9 with TRBJ2-3; 8 positions agree with TRBD2. This CDR3 is 15 amino acids long. Germline-derived CDR1 and CDR2 are SGDLS and YYNGEE. V dropped 2 bases and J dropped 3; count of bases not matched to a gene: 5. This chain's CDR3 is CASSVKAGATDTQYF. The DNA of the CDR3 is TGTGCCAGCAGCGTCAAAGCGGGAGCGACAGATACGCAGTATTTT.

V is TRBV5-1 and J is TRBJ1-1; D possibly corresponds to TRBD1 (6 bases). In germline, CDR1 is SGHRS, CDR2 YFSETQ. The CDR3 sequence is 15 residues long. The V gene lost 4 bases and the J gene lost 3 bases, with 16 bases spanning the gap. CDR3 region: CASSAHRAEDTEAFF. Here the CDR3 DNA reads TGCGCCAGCAGCGCCCACAGGGCGGAGGACACTGAAGCTTTCTTT.

This clone is a singleton in its sample. The rearrangement uses TRBV19 and TRBJ2-7, with 12 bases aligning to TRBD2. V shed 8 bases, J shed 0 bases, and the junction held 2 bases outside the gene matches. In germline, CDR1 is LNHDA, CDR2 SQIVND (reference sequence). This CDR3 contains 14 residues. In DNA, the CDR3 is TGTGCCAGTCAGACTAGCGGGAGCTCCTACGAGCAGTACTTC. This gives the protein CASQTSGSSYEQYF. Together with reference TRBV19 and TRBJ2-7, the CDR3 gives the full variable domain: DGGITQSPKYLFRKEGQNVTLSCEQNLNHDAMYWYRQDPGQGLRLIYYSQIVNDFQKGDIAEGYSVSREKKESFPLTVTSAQKNPTAFYLCASQTSGSSYEQYFGPGTRLTVT.

The rearrangement joins TRBV6-1 to TRBJ1-3; perhaps TRBD1 as D (5 bases). CDR3 length: 15 amino acids. In germline, CDR1 is MNHNS, CDR2 SASEGT. V gave up 0 bases and J gave up 0 bases, with 6 bases separating them. The CDR3 spells CASSEADTSGNTIYF. CDR3 coding DNA: TGTGCCAGCAGTGAAGCGGACACCTCTGGAAACACCATATATTTT.

The chain links TRBV4-1 to TRBJ2-4; no clear D gene. This CDR3 comprises 13 residues. Trimming removed 3 bases from V and 5 bases from J, with 8 bases in between. Germline V gene lookup returns CDR1 MGHRA and CDR2 YSYEKL. CDR3 DNA sequence: TGCGCCAGCAGCCACACACACGAAAACATTCAGTACTTC. Its translation is CASSHTHENIQYF.

The rearrangement joins TRBV19 to TRBJ2-1; 7 bases are a match to TRBD2. The CDR3 runs 18 residues. Germline values: CDR1 LNHDA, CDR2 SQIVND (reference sequence). Trimming took 1 base from V and 3 from J; bases not matched to a gene: 12. CDR3 DNA: TGTGCCAGTAGTATAGTAACGGGAGGACCCATAATCTACAATGAGCAGTTCTTC. Translating it yields CASSIVTGGPIIYNEQFF.

This clone was observed a single time. CDR3 sequence (DNA): TGTGCCAGCAGCTTGATGGGGGACAGGGGGTATGGCTACACCTTC. Translating it yields CASSLMGDRGYGYTF. The chain couples TRBV11-3 to TRBJ1-2, with 11 nucleotides matching TRBD1. This CDR3 comprises 15 residues. Germline assignment: CDR1 SGHNT and CDR2 YENEEA. After removal of 3 bases from V and 5 bases from J, the junction contained 5 bases not matched to a gene.

The chain couples TRBV10-2 to TRBJ1-2; perhaps TRBD1 as D (5 bases). Trimming left V 10 bases short and J 4 bases short, with 16 bases between. The V gene's germline CDR1 is WSHSY and CDR2 SAAADI. The CDR3 has 13 amino acids. CDR3 DNA sequence: TGCGCCACCCGACAGCAGAATGGCTATGGCTACACCTTC. This gives the protein CATRQQNGYGYTF.

This chain links TRBV7-9 with TRBJ2-4; TRBD2 might be the D (6 bases). CDR3 length: 16 amino acids. Deletions cut 5 bases from V and 0 bases from J, with 14 bases between. Germline CDR1 reads SEHNR; CDR2 reads FQNEAQ (reference sequence). The CDR3 sequence: CASSPRGKSAKNIQYF. CDR3 in DNA: TGTGCCAGCAGCCCCCGGGGGAAGTCAGCCAAAAACATTCAGTACTTC.

The chain carries TRBV7-9 and TRBJ1-6, with TRBD1 identical over 10 bases. CDR3 length: 17 amino acids. V was clipped by 7 bases and J by 7 bases; unmatched bases: 13. Germline CDR1 is SEHNR and CDR2 is FQNEAQ (reference sequence). CDR3 nucleotide sequence: TGTGCCAGCACCCACCTCCTCGGACAGGGGGTAAATTCACCCCTCCACTTT. It translates to CASTHLLGQGVNSPLHF.

The gene calls are TRBV11-2 and TRBJ2-7; 7 bases agree with TRBD1. The CDR3 totals 16 residues. V lost 0 bases to trimming and J lost 3 bases; unmatched junction nucleotides: 8. Germline-derived CDR1 and CDR2 are SGHAT and FQNNGV. The CDR3 spells CASSLDRNRGRYEQYF. The CDR3 region has the DNA TGTGCCAGCAGCTTAGATCGGAACAGGGGACGCTACGAGCAGTACTTC.

The rearrangement uses TRBV9 and TRBJ2-7, with TRBD1 as a possible D gene (6 bases). CDR1 is SGDLS and CDR2 is YYNGEE in the germline V gene. Trimming left V 4 bases short and J 1 base short, with 12 bases between. CDR3 length equals 14 residues. The DNA of the CDR3 is TGTGCCAGCAGCCCTAGGGGGTTTTCCTACGAGCAGTACTTC. This sequence encodes CASSPRGFSYEQYF.

The rearrangement links TRBV5-1 to TRBJ2-7; 9 bases are a match to TRBD2. The CDR3 spans 14 residues. Germline CDR1 is SGHRS and CDR2 is YFSETQ. V was pared by 3 bases and J by 6 bases, with 7 bases of the junction left unmatched. The CDR3 spells CASSWIAGDREQYF. CDR3 DNA: TGCGCCAGCAGCTGGATAGCGGGAGATCGCGAGCAGTACTTC.

The V gene is TRBV2, the J gene TRBJ2-7; D is possibly TRBD2 (6 bases). The CDR3 consists of 14 residues. V was pared by 4 bases and J by 3 bases, with 13 bases between. Germline V lookup: CDR1 SNHLY, CDR2 FYNNEI. The CDR3 here is CASSAGVVLYEQYF. CDR3 nucleotides: TGTGCCAGCAGTGCGGGAGTAGTTCTCTACGAGCAGTACTTC.

CDR3: CASSEAGNTEAFF. CDR3 DNA sequence: TGTGCCAGCAGTGAGGCAGGGAACACTGAAGCTTTCTTT. This sequence joins TRBV25-1 and TRBJ1-1; D unresolved. V lost 3 bases and J 1 base, leaving 6 bases between the germline ends. CDR1 MGHDK and CDR2 SYGVNS come from the germline V gene. The CDR3 contains 13 residues.

The chain carries TRBV6-6 and TRBJ2-7; no firm D call. CDR1 and CDR2 from the germline V gene are MNHNY and SVGAGI (reference sequence). The V end was cut by 6 bases, the J end by 5 bases, with 14 bases between. There are 13 residues in the CDR3. The CDR3 DNA follows: TGTGCCAGCAGCCCATCCGGAGACGACGAGCAGTACTTC. This codes for CASSPSGDDEQYF.

CDR3 amino acids: CASRLSLGGLNTEAFF. In DNA form, the CDR3 reads TGTGCCAGCCGACTCTCCCTGGGGGGGCTGAACACTGAAGCTTTCTTT. The rearrangement joins TRBV2 to TRBJ1-1, with D maybe TRBD1 (6 bases). The CDR3 is made up of 16 amino acids. The germline V gene has CDR1 SNHLY and CDR2 FYNNEI. Trimming cost V 8 bases and J 0 bases, with 19 bases left between them.

J is TRBJ2-1 and V is TRBV12-5; TRBD2 matches at 9 bases. With 0 bases clipped from V and 6 bases from J, the junction kept 6 bases outside the gene matches. The CDR3 has 16 residues. Germline V lookup: CDR1 LGHNT, CDR2 FRNRAP. The CDR3 sequence: CASGLVGGTSFNEQFF. CDR3 DNA sequence: TGTGCTAGTGGTTTGGTAGGTGGGACTAGCTTCAATGAGCAGTTCTTC.

The gene calls are TRBV4-3 and TRBJ2-1; 8 bases are shared with TRBD2. The CDR3 extends over 16 amino acids. V was pared by 0 bases and J by 9 bases, with 10 bases of the junction left unmatched. Germline V gene sequence: CDR1 LGHNA, CDR2 YSLEER. DNA for the CDR3: TGCGCCAGCAGCCAAGATACAACGGGGGGGCCAACTGAGCAGTTCTTC. Translating it yields CASSQDTTGGPTEQFF.

The chain carries TRBV5-4 and TRBJ1-2, with a tentative D call TRBD1 (6 bases). V shed 0 bases and J shed 8 bases, with 14 bases lying between them. This CDR3 has 14 amino acids. Germline V CDR1 and CDR2: SGHNT, YYREEE (reference sequence). Written as DNA, the CDR3 is TGTGCCAGCAGCTTGGTAGGGGACATCAACGGCTACACCTTC. It yields the protein CASSLVGDINGYTF.

The V gene is TRBV6-5, the J gene TRBJ2-3; 11 bases line up with TRBD2. Looked up from germline, CDR1 is MNHEY and CDR2 is SVGAGI. This CDR3 is built from 16 residues. The V gene end was trimmed by 0 bases and the J gene end by 2 bases; junction bases not matched to a gene: 1. CDR3 loop: CASSYSTSGTTDTQYF. The CDR3 region has the DNA TGTGCCAGCAGTTACTCGACTAGCGGGACCACAGATACGCAGTATTTT.

The chain combines TRBV7-6 with TRBJ2-5; perhaps TRBD2 as D (6 bases). The CDR3 covers 13 residues. V lost 5 bases and J lost 4, with 11 bases in between. CDR1 and CDR2 (germline): SGHVS, FNYEAQ. This CDR3 reads CASSSWDSETQYF. The CDR3 coding sequence is TGTGCCAGCAGCAGCTGGGACTCAGAGACCCAGTACTTC.

V gene TRBV29-1 combines with J gene TRBJ1-2; maybe TRBD1 (5 bases). Between the trimmed V and J ends, which lost 7 bases and 4 bases, there was a span of 13 bases. In germline, CDR1 is SQVTM, CDR2 ANQGSEA. The length of the CDR3 is 12 residues. CDR3 loop: CSAQGSGYGYTF. CDR3 coding DNA: TGCAGCGCCCAGGGAAGTGGCTATGGCTACACCTTC.

The gene calls are TRBV9 and TRBJ2-1, with 9 positions matching TRBD1. Losses at the gene ends were 0 bases for V and 7 bases for J; bases not matched to a gene: 5. Germline V gene sequence: CDR1 SGDLS, CDR2 YYNGEE. The CDR3 totals 15 residues. The CDR3, as DNA: TGTGCCAGCAGCGTAGGTTGGACAGGGGTGAATGAGCAGTTCTTC. Translating gives CASSVGWTGVNEQFF.